This TCR beta chain emerged from a study of PD-L1 blockade in urothelial cancer. This sample's time point: peripheral blood 6 weeks after treatment start. The CDR3 is 14 amino acids. Per germline, CDR1 SGHTA and CDR2 FQGNSA. Trimming took off 2 bases at V and 6 bases at J, with 13 bases between the two ends. TCRdb's copy holds only in-frame clones and misses some; the assay was immunoSEQ multiplex PCR. The table records about 30,000 clones, approximately 90% of them present only once. This clone was observed a single time. Material: PBMCs, obtained around atezolizumab (anti-PD-L1) treatment. This clonotype originated in a man older than 75 with urothelial cancer. The genes are TRBV7-2 and TRBJ1-1, with unresolved D. The CDR3: CASSLSYSVAEAFF. In DNA, the CDR3 is TGTGCCAGCAGCTTATCCTACTCGGTCGCTGAAGCTTTCTTT.